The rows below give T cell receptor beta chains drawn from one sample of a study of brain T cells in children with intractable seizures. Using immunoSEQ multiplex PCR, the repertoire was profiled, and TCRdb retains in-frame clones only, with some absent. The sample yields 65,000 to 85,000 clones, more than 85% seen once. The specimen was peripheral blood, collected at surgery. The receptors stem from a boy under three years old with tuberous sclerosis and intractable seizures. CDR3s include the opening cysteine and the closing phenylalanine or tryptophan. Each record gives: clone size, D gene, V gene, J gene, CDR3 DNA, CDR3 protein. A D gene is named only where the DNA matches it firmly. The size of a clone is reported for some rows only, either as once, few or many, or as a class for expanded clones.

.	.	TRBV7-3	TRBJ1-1	TGTGCCAGCAGAGAAACAGGGAGCACTGAAGCTTTCTTT	CASRETGSTEAFF
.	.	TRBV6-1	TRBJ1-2	TGTGCCAGCAGTGAAGTAGGCAGGGGTAACTATGGCTACACCTTC	CASSEVGRGNYGYTF
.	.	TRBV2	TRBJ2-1	TGTGCCAGCACCGCGAGGGGGGCAAGCGATGAGCAGTTCTTC	CASTARGASDEQFF
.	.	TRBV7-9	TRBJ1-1	TGTGCCAGCAGCTTGGGGATCATGAACACTGAAGCTTTCTTT	CASSLGIMNTEAFF
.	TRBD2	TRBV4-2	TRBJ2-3	TGTGCCAGCAGCCTACCGGGACTAGCGGGGTCAGATACGCAGTATTTT	CASSLPGLAGSDTQYF
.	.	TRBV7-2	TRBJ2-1	TGTGCCAGCAGCTCCGCGGCTACTAGCCGAAGGAGCTCCTACAATGAGCAGTTCTTC	CASSSAATSRRSSYNEQFF
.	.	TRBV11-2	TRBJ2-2	TGTGCCAGCAGCCGAGGGGATGTTCAGGGAGACACCGGGGAGCTGTTTTTT	CASSRGDVQGDTGELFF
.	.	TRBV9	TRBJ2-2	TGTGCCAGCAGCGATCCGACCAAGGGAACCGGGGAGCTGTTTTTT	CASSDPTKGTGELFF
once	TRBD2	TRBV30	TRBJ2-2	TGTGCCTGGAGTGGACTAGCGGGTGGTACCGGGGAGCTGTTTTTT	CAWSGLAGGTGELFF
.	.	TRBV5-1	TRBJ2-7	TGCGCCAGCAGCATGTGGGAGGACTACGAGCAGTACTTC	CASSMWEDYEQYF
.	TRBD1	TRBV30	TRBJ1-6	TGTGCCGGAAGACAGGGGGCTTCTAATTCACCCCTCCACTTT	CAGRQGASNSPLHF
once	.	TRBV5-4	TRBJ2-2	TGTGCCAGCAGCTCTAGTGGGGCGGTTGCCGGGGAGCTGTTTTTT	CASSSSGAVAGELFF
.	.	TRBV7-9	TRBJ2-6	TGTGCCAGCAGCTTAGCACAGGGTGGGGCCAACGTCCTGACTTTC	CASSLAQGGANVLTF
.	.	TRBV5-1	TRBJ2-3	TGCGCCAGCAGCCCAAAGACAGACCCCTCCTATACGCAGTATTTT	CASSPKTDPSYTQYF
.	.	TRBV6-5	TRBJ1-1	TGTGCCAGCACTTCAGGGTACACTGAAGCTTTCTTT	CASTSGYTEAFF
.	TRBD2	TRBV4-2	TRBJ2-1	TGTGCCAGCAGCCCGCCAAGCGGGAGTCGGGAGCAGTTCTTC	CASSPPSGSREQFF
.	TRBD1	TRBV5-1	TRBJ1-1	TGCGCCAGCAGCTTGGAGTCAGGGGGGAACACTGAAGCTTTCTTT	CASSLESGGNTEAFF
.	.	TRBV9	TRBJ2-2	TGTGCCAGCAGCACCAGACTGAACACCGGGGAGCTGTTTTTT	CASSTRLNTGELFF
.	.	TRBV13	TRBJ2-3	TGTGCCAGCAGCTTGGAGGGCCGAGTAGAGACCGCTAGCACAGATACGCAGTATTTT	CASSLEGRVETASTDTQYF
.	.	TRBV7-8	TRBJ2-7	TGTGCCAGCAGCTTAGCCGGGAGCTCCTACGAGCAGTACTTC	CASSLAGSSYEQYF
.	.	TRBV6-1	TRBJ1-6	TGTGCCAGCAGTGAATTGTTAGGGACACTAGATTATAATTCACCCCTCCACTTT	CASSELLGTLDYNSPLHF
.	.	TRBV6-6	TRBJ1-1	TGTGCCAGCAGTTACTTAGGGGGGACTGAAGCTTTCTTT	CASSYLGGTEAFF
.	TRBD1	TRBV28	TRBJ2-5	TGTGCCAGCAGTTTCCCCTGGGACAGGTTACGAGAGACCCAGTACTTC	CASSFPWDRLRETQYF
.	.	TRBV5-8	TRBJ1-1	TGTGCCAGCAGCTTGGACAGAAACACTGAAGCTTTCTTT	CASSLDRNTEAFF
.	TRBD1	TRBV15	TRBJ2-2	TGTGCCACCAGCCTTAGAGGCGGCGACAGGGGAGAGCTGTTTTTT	CATSLRGGDRGELFF
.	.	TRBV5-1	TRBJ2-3	TGCGCCAGCAGCTGGTTAGGTATCGGGAGCACAGATACGCAGTATTTT	CASSWLGIGSTDTQYF
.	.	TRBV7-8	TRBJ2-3	TGTGCCAGCAGCTGGACGGGTCGGACCGGACTGGTAACAGATACGCAGTATTTT	CASSWTGRTGLVTDTQYF
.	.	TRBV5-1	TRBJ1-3	TGCGCCAGCAGCTTGACAACTACCCCTGGAAACACCATATATTTT	CASSLTTTPGNTIYF
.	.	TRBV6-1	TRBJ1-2	TGTGCCAGCAGTGAAGCGAGGGGGGGGCGCGGGGTCTATGGCTACACCTTC	CASSEARGGRGVYGYTF
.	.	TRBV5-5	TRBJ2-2	TGTGCCAGCAGCTTGATCAGGGTGAAGACCGGGGAGCTGTTTTTT	CASSLIRVKTGELFF
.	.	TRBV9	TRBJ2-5	TGTGCCAGCAGCCCGGAGACAGGGAGGCAGACCCAGTACTTC	CASSPETGRQTQYF
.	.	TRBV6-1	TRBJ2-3	TGTGCCAGCAGTGAAGGACCAAAAGCCCCAGATACGCAGTATTTT	CASSEGPKAPDTQYF
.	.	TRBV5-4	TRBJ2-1	TGTGCCAGCAGCTTGGTTACGAGCTCCTACAATGAGCAGTTCTTC	CASSLVTSSYNEQFF
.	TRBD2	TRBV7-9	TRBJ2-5	TGTGCCAGCAGCTCAGTACTAGCGGGGGGAAGGGAGACCCAGTACTTC	CASSSVLAGGRETQYF
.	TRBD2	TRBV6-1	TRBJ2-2	TGTGCCAGCAGTGAAAGAAGCGGGGCCCTAACCGGGGAGCTGTTTTTT	CASSERSGALTGELFF
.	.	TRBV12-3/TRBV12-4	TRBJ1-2	TGTGCCAGCAGCCCATTCCCCTATGGCTACACCTTC	CASSPFPYGYTF
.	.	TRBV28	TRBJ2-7	TGTGCCAGCAGTTTGGACGACTCCTACGAGCAGTACTTC	CASSLDDSYEQYF
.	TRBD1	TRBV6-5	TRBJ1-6	TGTGCCAGCAGTTACAGAGGGGGCAGTAGATCACCCCTCCACTTT	CASSYRGGSRSPLHF
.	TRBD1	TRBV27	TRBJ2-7	TGTGCCAGCAGTTTACGACGACAGGGCTACGAGCAGTACTTC	CASSLRRQGYEQYF
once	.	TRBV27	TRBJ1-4	TGTGCCAGCAGTCCTCTAAGGGGCCCCACTCCAACTAATGAAAAACTGTTTTTT	CASSPLRGPTPTNEKLFF
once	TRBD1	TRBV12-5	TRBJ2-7	TGTGCTAGTGGTCCTCGGACAGGGTGGTACGAGCAGTACTTC	CASGPRTGWYEQYF
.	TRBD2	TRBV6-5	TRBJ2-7	TGTGCCAGCAGTCGAGCGGGAGGGCCACACGAGCAGTACTTC	CASSRAGGPHEQYF
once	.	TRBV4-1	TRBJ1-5	TGCGCCAGCAGCCAAGACCCCAGTCTCAGCAATCAGCCCCAGCATTTT	CASSQDPSLSNQPQHF
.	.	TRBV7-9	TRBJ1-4	TGTGCCAGCAGCTTAGCGGTCACTAATGAAAAACTGTTTTTT	CASSLAVTNEKLFF